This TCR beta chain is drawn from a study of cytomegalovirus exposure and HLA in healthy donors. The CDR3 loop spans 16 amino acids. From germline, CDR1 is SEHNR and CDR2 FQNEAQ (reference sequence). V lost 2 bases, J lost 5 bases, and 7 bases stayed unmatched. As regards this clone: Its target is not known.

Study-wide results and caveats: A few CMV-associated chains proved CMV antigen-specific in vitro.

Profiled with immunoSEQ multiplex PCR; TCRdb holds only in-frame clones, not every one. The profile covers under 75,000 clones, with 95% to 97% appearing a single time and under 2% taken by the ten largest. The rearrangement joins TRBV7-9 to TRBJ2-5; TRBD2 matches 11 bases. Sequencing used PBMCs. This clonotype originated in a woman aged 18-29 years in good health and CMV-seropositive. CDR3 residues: CASSLLSSGRRETQYF. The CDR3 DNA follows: TGTGCCAGCAGCTTACTCTCTAGCGGGAGGAGGGAGACCCAGTACTTC.